Each of the 21 T cell receptor beta chains below was sequenced from the same sample in a study of early T cells in non-severe SARS-CoV-2 infection. TCRdb re-called the 5' RACE reads with MiXCR, one entry per CDR3 protein. The sample contains just over 95,000 distinct CDR3 sequences, roughly 11% of which appear only once. This sample comprised whole blood, obtained at baseline. These receptors all stem from an adult who was a healthcare worker with PCR-confirmed SARS-CoV-2 infection or an uninfected control (not recorded which).

In this sample, this clonotype turned up many times. The chain couples TRBV4-2 to TRBJ1-5; unclear D gene. Per germline, CDR1 LGHNA and CDR2 YNFKEQ. The CDR3 contains 15 residues. V lost 1 base, J lost 4 bases, and 11 bases lay in between. The CDR3 region is CASSQVGSSNQPQHF. DNA for the CDR3: TGTGCCAGCAGCCAAGTTGGGAGTTCAAATCAGCCCCAGCATTTT.

This clonotype has a handful of counts. This chain connects TRBV2 to TRBJ1-2; 9 bases fit TRBD1. Germline V gene sequence: CDR1 SNHLY, CDR2 FYNNEI. J gave up 4 bases and V 6 bases, and 15 bases lay outside the gene matches. The CDR3 spans 17 residues. The CDR3 here is CASRESGQGKGSYGYTF. CDR3 DNA sequence: TGTGCCAGCAGAGAGTCGGGACAGGGTAAAGGAAGCTATGGCTACACCTTC.

This clonotype was detected a few times. The rearrangement joins TRBV10-3 to TRBJ1-1; no firm D call. This CDR3 has 14 amino acids. CDR1 and CDR2 (germline): ENHRY, SYGVKD. V shed 4 bases and J shed 6 bases, with 15 bases lying between them. This CDR3 reads CAISGSLSDAEAFF. The CDR3 DNA reads as TGTGCCATCAGTGGGTCCTTATCTGACGCTGAAGCTTTCTTT.

This clonotype was observed many times. This chain connects TRBV5-1 to TRBJ2-2; no clear D. V was trimmed by 1 base and J by 1 base, leaving 5 bases between them. The CDR3 length is 14 residues. Per the germline V gene, CDR1 is SGHRS and CDR2 is YFSETQ. In DNA, the CDR3 is TGCGCCAGCAGCTTGACAGTGAACACCGGGGAGCTGTTTTTT. Protein product: CASSLTVNTGELFF.

The chain's CDR3 is CATSREGALNTEAFF. For the CDR3, the DNA is TGTGCCACCAGCAGAGAGGGGGCCTTGAACACTGAAGCTTTCTTT. The J gene is TRBJ1-1, the V gene TRBV15; tentatively, D is TRBD1 (6 bases). The V gene's germline CDR1 is LNHNV and CDR2 YYDKDF (reference sequence). V dropped 0 bases and J dropped 0 bases, with 8 bases sitting between them. This CDR3 comprises 15 residues.

The chain couples TRBV14 to TRBJ2-1; TRBD2 aligns across 8 bases. The CDR3 spans 13 residues. The trim removed 6 bases at V and 10 bases at J, leaving 8 bases unmatched. Germline V gene sequence: CDR1 SGHDN, CDR2 FVKESK. CDR3 sequence reads: CASRLGLGGEQFF. In DNA, the CDR3 is TGTGCCAGCAGGCTGGGACTAGGCGGGGAGCAGTTCTTC.

The DNA for the CDR3 is TGCAGTGCCGAGCTCCGGACAGTGTTTTTGGCAGATACGCAGTATTTT. Translation gives CSAELRTVFLADTQYF. V gene TRBV20-1 combines with J gene TRBJ2-3; possible D gene TRBD1, 6 bases. CDR1 and CDR2 (germline): DFQATT, SNEGSKA (reference sequence). V was clipped by 6 bases and J by 4 bases, with 23 bases between them. The CDR3 runs to 16 residues.

The CDR3: CASRRQGTYTDTQYF. In DNA, the CDR3 is TGTGCCAGCAGGAGACAAGGGACTTACACAGATACGCAGTATTTT. J is TRBJ2-3 and V is TRBV2; D is possibly TRBD2 (6 bases). V was trimmed by 6 bases and J by 2 bases, leaving 15 bases between them. CDR3 size: 15 residues. CDR1 and CDR2 (germline): SNHLY, FYNNEI. The variable domain in full, with the rest retrieved from reference TRBV2 and TRBJ2-3, is EPEVTQTPSHQVTQMGQEVILRCVPISNHLYFYWYRQILGQKVEFLVSFYNNEISEKSEIFDDQFSVERPDGSNFTLKIRSTKLEDSAMYFCASRRQGTYTDTQYFGPGTRLTVL.

This clonotype was recorded a few times. This chain uses TRBV19 with TRBJ2-4; 7 bases fit TRBD1. V lost 7 bases and J lost 8; bases outside the gene matches: 8. Germline V gene data show CDR1 as LNHDA and CDR2 as SQIVND (reference sequence). The length of the CDR3 is 13 residues. The chain's CDR3 is CASTPTGRDIQYF. The CDR3 nucleotides are TGTGCCAGTACCCCGACAGGGCGGGACATTCAGTACTTC.

The table lists this clonotype with a few counts. An end of the junction differs from the germline gene, which may be a read error. The rearrangement uses TRBV7-2 and TRBJ1-3, with D uncertain. The CDR3 contains 14 residues. CDR1 and CDR2 (germline): SGHTA, FQGNSA. CDR3 DNA sequence: TGTGCCAGCAGCTTAACGGCCTCTGAAAACACCATATATTTT. This codes for CASSLTASENTIYF.

In this sample, this clonotype turned up a few times. This chain links TRBV10-3 with TRBJ2-5, with unresolved D. This CDR3 is 14 amino acids long. The V gene lost 0 bases and the J gene lost 6 bases, with 11 bases spanning the gap. Germline assignment: CDR1 ENHRY and CDR2 SYGVKD. The CDR3 sequence is CAISESDGWQTQYF. The CDR3 DNA reads as TGTGCCATCAGTGAGTCCGACGGCTGGCAGACCCAGTACTTC.

This clonotype was counted at least ten times. CDR3 sequence: CASSFRFAGLAHNEQFF. The CDR3 bases are TGCGCCAGCAGCTTTCGATTCGCTGGACTAGCCCACAATGAGCAGTTCTTC. The rearrangement joins TRBV5-1 to TRBJ2-1; 8 bases map to TRBD2. The CDR3 contains 17 residues. Germline values: CDR1 SGHRS, CDR2 YFSETQ. V dropped 2 bases and J dropped 5; count of bases not matched to a gene: 12.

This clonotype showed up just a few times. The chain employs TRBV9 and TRBJ2-7; D is unresolved. The germline V gene has CDR1 SGDLS and CDR2 YYNGEE. Trimming removed 0 bases from V and 3 bases from J, with 7 bases in between. The CDR3 covers 13 residues. The DNA for the CDR3 is TGTGCCAGCAGCGTAGGGGTTAGCTACGAGCAGTACTTC. Translation: CASSVGVSYEQYF. Full variable domain (rest looked up from reference TRBV9 and TRBJ2-7): DSGVTQTPKHLITATGQRVTLRCSPRSGDLSVYWYQQSLDQGLQFLIQYYNGEERAKGNILERFSAQQFPDLHSELNLSSLELGDSALYFCASSVGVSYEQYFGPGTRLTVT.

The table lists this clonotype with a few counts. The chain combines TRBV20-1 with TRBJ1-5; a weak D match, TRBD1 (6 bases). Germline loops: CDR1 DFQATT, CDR2 SNEGSKA (reference sequence). The germline V and J ends were trimmed by 3 bases and 5 bases, with 11 bases remaining between them. The CDR3 runs 13 residues. CDR3 sequence (DNA): TGCAGTGCTAGCCGGGACACCTATCAGCCCCAGCATTTT. Protein product: CSASRDTYQPQHF.

This clonotype was observed many times. The chain carries TRBV7-2 and TRBJ2-2; D is uncertain. V lost 1 base and J lost 6, with 6 bases in between. CDR1 SGHTA and CDR2 FQGNSA come from the germline V gene. The CDR3 runs to 13 residues. CDR3 in DNA: TGTGCCAGCAGCTTAGGGCACTCCGGGGAGCTGTTTTTT. It is translated as CASSLGHSGELFF. Drawing the rest from reference TRBV7-2 and TRBJ2-2, the complete variable domain is GAGVSQSPSNKVTEKGKDVELRCDPISGHTALYWYRQSLGQGLEFLIYFQGNSAPDKSGLPSDRFSAERTGGSVSTLTIQRTQQEDSAVYLCASSLGHSGELFFGEGSRLTVL.

There are a few counts of this clonotype. The chain joins TRBV5-1 to TRBJ1-1; D unresolved. This CDR3 has 13 residues. V lost 3 bases, J lost 8 bases, and 14 bases lay in between. CDR1 is SGHRS, CDR2 YFSETQ, per germline. The CDR3 DNA sequence: TGCGCCAGCAGCTCGGTGCCCTTAGAGGAAGCTTTCTTT. Translation: CASSSVPLEEAFF.

The sample holds many counts of this clonotype. The chain combines TRBV21-1 with TRBJ1-2. TRBV21-1 is annotated as a pseudogene. This CDR3 comprises 11 residues. CDR3 nucleotides: TGTGCCAGCAGCGCCTTAAAAGGCTACACCTTC. It translates to CASSALKGYTF.

This clonotype was counted at least ten times. This chain uses TRBV30 with TRBJ1-1, with D perhaps matching TRBD1 (5 bases). CDR3 length equals 13 residues. The germline gives CDR1 GTSNPN, CDR2 SVGIG (reference sequence). The ends were cut back, 3 bases at V and 8 bases at J, with 16 bases in the middle. The CDR3 loop is CAWRLPGRTEAFF. The CDR3 region has the DNA TGTGCCTGGAGACTACCGGGACGTACAGAAGCTTTCTTT.

This clonotype appeared a few times. The rearrangement links TRBV29-1 to TRBJ2-6; D is unclear. The CDR3 contains 15 residues. V was pared by 5 bases and J by 0 bases, with 11 bases between. Germline V gives CDR1 SQVTM, CDR2 ANQGSEA. The CDR3 loop is CSVIPQHSGANVLTF. The CDR3 DNA reads as TGCAGCGTTATCCCCCAGCACTCTGGGGCCAACGTCCTGACTTTC.

In its sample, this clonotype was seen many times. The chain joins TRBV7-2 to TRBJ2-4, with 11 bases aligning to TRBD2. The V gene end was trimmed by 4 bases and the J gene end by 0 bases; junction bases not matched to a gene: 8. CDR3 size: 18 residues. Germline V gene sequence: CDR1 SGHTA, CDR2 FQGNSA. The CDR3 DNA reads as TGTGCCAGCAGCTATCTTCCGACTAGCGGGATAGCCAAAAACATTCAGTACTTC. Its protein is CASSYLPTSGIAKNIQYF. The entire variable domain, with the rest obtained from reference TRBV7-2 and TRBJ2-4, is as follows: GAGVSQSPSNKVTEKGKDVELRCDPISGHTALYWYRQSLGQGLEFLIYFQGNSAPDKSGLPSDRFSAERTGGSVSTLTIQRTQQEDSAVYLCASSYLPTSGIAKNIQYFGAGTRLSVL.

This clonotype was observed at least ten times. V usage is TRBV20-1 and J usage is TRBJ1-2; D is perhaps TRBD1 (5 bases). V lost 6 bases and J lost 6, with 20 bases in between. Germline CDR1 reads DFQATT; CDR2 reads SNEGSKA (reference sequence). The CDR3 length is 14 residues. The CDR3 loop reads CSAALGGERDGYTF. Written as DNA, the CDR3 is TGCAGTGCCGCCCTCGGAGGGGAAAGGGATGGCTACACCTTC.